This T cell receptor (beta chain) was obtained from a study of early T cells in non-severe SARS-CoV-2 infection. Trimming shortened V by 5 bases and J by 6 bases, and 14 bases separated the two germline ends. CDR1 SEHNR and CDR2 FQNEAQ come from the germline V gene (reference sequence). This CDR3 has 13 amino acids. Unique molecular identifier tags were affixed to discrete cDNA molecules. A single record per CDR3 protein comes from TCRdb applying MiXCR to the 5' RACE reads. The sample holds about 30,000 distinct CDR3 sequences, around 5.1% seen once. Findings of the study overall: VDJdb matching favored anti-spike CD8 responses, missing private and CD4 specificities.

Remarks on this clonotype: The antigen remains unidentified.

V usage is TRBV7-9 and J usage is TRBJ2-7, with D possibly TRBD1 on 6 matching bases. The sample taken for sequencing was whole blood. The sequence came from an adult who was a healthcare worker with PCR-confirmed SARS-CoV-2 infection or an uninfected control (not recorded which). For the CDR3, the DNA is TGTGCCAGCAGCCCATATGAAGGGGGCGAGCAGTACTTC. It translates to CASSPYEGGEQYF.